The present TCR beta chain was sequenced within a study of CD4 T cells in relation to SARS-CoV-2 and coronaviruses. Notes on the study in general: Crossreactivity was assessed only for spike protein, not other viral proteins.

The table came from immunoSEQ multiplex PCR; TCRdb's copy has only in-frame clones and leaves some out. In the table there are about 30,000 clones, about 70% of which are singletons. This clone was observed a few times. No antigen is known for it. CDR1 is SEHNR and CDR2 is FQNEAQ in the germline V gene (reference sequence). The CDR3 runs to 14 residues. V was pared by 1 base and J by 1 base, with 6 bases between. The TCR comes from an adult with COVID-19. The genes are TRBV7-9 and TRBJ2-3; D may be TRBD2 (5 bases). Source material: memory CD4+ T cells from PBMCs, cultured in vitro. Written as DNA, the CDR3 is TGTGCCAGCAGCTTAGGGCGGGGCACAGATACGCAGTATTTT. Amino acids: CASSLGRGTDTQYF.